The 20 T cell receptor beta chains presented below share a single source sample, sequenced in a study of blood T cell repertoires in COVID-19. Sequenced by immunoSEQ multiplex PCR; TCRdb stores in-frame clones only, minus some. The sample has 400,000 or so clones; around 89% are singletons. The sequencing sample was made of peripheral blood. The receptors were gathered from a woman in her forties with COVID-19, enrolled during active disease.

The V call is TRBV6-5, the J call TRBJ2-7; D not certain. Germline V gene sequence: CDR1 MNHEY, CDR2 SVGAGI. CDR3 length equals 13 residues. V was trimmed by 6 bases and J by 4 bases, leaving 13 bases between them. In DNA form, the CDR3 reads TGTGCCAGCAGGAATGGCGGAAGGTACGAGCAGTACTTC. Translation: CASRNGGRYEQYF.

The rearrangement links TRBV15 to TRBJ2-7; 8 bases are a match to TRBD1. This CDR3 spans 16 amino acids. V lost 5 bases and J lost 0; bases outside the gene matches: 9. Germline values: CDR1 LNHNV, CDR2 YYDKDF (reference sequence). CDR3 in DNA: TGTGCCACCAGCGTCCGGGACAGGTTAAGCTCCTACGAGCAGTACTTC. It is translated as CATSVRDRLSSYEQYF.

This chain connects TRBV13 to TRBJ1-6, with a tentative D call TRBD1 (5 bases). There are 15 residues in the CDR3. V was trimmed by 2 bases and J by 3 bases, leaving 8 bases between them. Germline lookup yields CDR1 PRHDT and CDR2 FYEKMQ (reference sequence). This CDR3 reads CASSLTGVYNSPLHF. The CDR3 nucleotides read TGTGCCAGCAGCTTAACGGGGGTCTATAATTCACCCCTCCACTTT.

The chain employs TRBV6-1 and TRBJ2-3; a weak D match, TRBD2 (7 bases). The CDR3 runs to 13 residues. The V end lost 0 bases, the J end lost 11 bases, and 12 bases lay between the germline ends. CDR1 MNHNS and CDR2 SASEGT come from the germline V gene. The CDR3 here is CASSEAIGGGQYF. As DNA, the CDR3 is TGTGCCAGCAGTGAAGCGATAGGGGGGGGGCAGTATTTT.

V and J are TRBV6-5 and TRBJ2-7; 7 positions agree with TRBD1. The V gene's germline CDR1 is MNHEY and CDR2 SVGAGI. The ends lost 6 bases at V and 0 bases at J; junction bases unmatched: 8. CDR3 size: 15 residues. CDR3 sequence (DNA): TGTGCCAGCAGCCCGGTGAGGGGGCGCTCCTACGAGCAGTACTTC. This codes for CASSPVRGRSYEQYF.

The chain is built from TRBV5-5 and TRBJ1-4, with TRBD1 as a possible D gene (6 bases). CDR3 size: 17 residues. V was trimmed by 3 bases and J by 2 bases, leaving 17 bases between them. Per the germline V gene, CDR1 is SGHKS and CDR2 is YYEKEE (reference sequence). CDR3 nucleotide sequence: TGTGCCAGCAGCTCGAGGGACATTTTATTTACTAATGAAAAACTGTTTTTT. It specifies CASSSRDILFTNEKLFF.

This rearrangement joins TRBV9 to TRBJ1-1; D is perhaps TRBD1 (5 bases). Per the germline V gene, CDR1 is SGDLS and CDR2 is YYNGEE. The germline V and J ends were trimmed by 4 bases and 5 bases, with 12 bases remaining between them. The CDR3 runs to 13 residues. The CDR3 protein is CASSLEEGTEAFF. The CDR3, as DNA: TGTGCCAGCAGCCTTGAGGAGGGGACTGAAGCTTTCTTT.

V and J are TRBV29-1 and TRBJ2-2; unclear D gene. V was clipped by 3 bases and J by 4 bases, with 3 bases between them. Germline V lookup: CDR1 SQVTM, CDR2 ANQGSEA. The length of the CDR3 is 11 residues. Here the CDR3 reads CSVDRTGELFF. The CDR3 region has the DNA TGCAGCGTTGATCGCACCGGGGAGCTGTTTTTT.

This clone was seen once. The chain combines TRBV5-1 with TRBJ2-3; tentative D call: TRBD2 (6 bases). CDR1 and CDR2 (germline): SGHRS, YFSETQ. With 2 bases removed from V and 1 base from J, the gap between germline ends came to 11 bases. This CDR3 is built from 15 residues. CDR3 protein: CASSFRASGTDTQYF. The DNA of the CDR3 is TGCGCCAGCAGCTTTAGGGCTAGCGGCACAGATACGCAGTATTTT.

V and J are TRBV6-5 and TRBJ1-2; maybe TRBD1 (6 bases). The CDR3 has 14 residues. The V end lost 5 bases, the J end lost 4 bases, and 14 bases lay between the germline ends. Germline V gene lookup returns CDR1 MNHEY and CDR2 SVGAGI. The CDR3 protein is CASSPIQGFYGYTF. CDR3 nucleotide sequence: TGTGCCAGCAGTCCTATACAGGGATTCTATGGCTACACCTTC.

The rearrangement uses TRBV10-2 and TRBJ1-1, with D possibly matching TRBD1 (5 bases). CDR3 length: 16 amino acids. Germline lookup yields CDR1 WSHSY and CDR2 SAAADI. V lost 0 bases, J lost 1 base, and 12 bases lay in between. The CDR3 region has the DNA TGCGCCAGCAGTGAGTCTTTAAGGGGAAGGAACACTGAAGCTTTCTTT. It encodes CASSESLRGRNTEAFF.

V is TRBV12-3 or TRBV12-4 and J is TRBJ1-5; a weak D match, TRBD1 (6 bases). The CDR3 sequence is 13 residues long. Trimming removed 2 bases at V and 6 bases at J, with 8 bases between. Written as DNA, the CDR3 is TGTGCCAGCAGTTTACTCAGGGGTCAGCCCCAGCATTTT. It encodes CASSLLRGQPQHF.

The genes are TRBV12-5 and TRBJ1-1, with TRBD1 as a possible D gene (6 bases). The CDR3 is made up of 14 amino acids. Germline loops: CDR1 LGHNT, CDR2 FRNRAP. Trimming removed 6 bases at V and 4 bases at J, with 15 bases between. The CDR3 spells CASGPGTPVTEAFF. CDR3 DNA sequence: TGTGCTAGTGGCCCCGGGACACCAGTCACTGAAGCTTTCTTT.

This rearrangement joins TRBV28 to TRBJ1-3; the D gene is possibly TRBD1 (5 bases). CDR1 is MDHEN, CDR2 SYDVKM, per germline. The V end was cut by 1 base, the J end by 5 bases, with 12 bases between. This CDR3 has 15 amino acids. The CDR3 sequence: CASSLLADTRNTIYF. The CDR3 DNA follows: TGTGCCAGCAGTTTATTAGCGGACACTAGAAACACCATATATTTT.

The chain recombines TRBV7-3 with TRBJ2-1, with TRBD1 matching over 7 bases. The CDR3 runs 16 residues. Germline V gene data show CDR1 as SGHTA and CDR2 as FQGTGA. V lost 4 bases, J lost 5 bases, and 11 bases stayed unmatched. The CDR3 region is CASSSPETGYHNEQFF. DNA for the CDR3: TGTGCCAGCAGCTCCCCCGAGACAGGGTACCACAATGAGCAGTTCTTC.

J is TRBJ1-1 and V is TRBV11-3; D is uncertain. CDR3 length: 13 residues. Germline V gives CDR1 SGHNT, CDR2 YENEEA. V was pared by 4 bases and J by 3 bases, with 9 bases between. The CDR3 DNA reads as TGTGCCAGCAGCTACACCGAGGACACTGAAGCTTTCTTT. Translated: CASSYTEDTEAFF.

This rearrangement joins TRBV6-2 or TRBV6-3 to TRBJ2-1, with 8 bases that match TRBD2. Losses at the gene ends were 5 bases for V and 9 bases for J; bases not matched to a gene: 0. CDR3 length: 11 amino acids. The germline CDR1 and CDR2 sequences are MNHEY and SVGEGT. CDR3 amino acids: CASSLAGEQFF. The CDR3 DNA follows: TGTGCCAGCAGTCTAGCGGGTGAGCAGTTCTTC.

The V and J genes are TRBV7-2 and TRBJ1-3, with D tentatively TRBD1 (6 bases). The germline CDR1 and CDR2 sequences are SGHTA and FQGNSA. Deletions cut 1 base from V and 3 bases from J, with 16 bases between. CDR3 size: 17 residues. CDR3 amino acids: CASSLEGTSYVGNTIYF. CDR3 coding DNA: TGTGCCAGCAGCTTAGAAGGGACAAGTTATGTTGGAAACACCATATATTTT.

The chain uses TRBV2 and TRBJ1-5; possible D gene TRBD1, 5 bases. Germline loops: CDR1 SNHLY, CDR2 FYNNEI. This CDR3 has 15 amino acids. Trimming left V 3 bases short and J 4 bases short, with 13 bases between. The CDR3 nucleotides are TGTGCCAGCAGTGAGGGGCCGGTCCGAAATCAGCCCCAGCATTTT. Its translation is CASSEGPVRNQPQHF.

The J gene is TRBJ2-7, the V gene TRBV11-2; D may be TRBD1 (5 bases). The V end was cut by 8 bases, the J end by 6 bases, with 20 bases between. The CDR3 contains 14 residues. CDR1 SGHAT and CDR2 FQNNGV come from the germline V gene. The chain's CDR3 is CASRQPGPHTEQYF. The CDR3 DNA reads TGTGCCAGCCGCCAACCAGGGCCCCATACCGAGCAGTACTTC. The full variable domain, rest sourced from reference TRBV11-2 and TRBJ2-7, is EAGVAQSPRYKIIEKRQSVAFWCNPISGHATLYWYQQILGQGPKLLIQFQNNGVVDDSQLPKDRFSAERLKGVDSTLKIQPAKLEDSAVYLCASRQPGPHTEQYFGPGTRLTVT.